A single sample gave rise to the 11 T cell receptor beta chains below, sequenced in a study of immune heterogeneity within non-small cell lung tumors. Multiplex PCR with 32 V and 13 J primers amplified TCR beta CDR3. MiXCR, run by TCRdb on the multiplex PCR reads, gives a single entry per CDR3 protein. The repertoire consists of fewer than 5,500 distinct CDR3 sequences, with approximately 25% occurring once and the leading ten covering around 12%. At approximately 600 ng per sample, bulk tumor genomic DNA provided the template. Spaced far apart, several biopsies were taken from each primary tumor during surgery. Undergoing curative surgery were patients whose non-small cell lung cancer was untreated and newly diagnosed. The material sequenced was lung tumor tissue. These receptors originate from a man between 60 and 75 years old with non-small cell lung cancer.

The CDR3 protein is CSPRIFNEQFF. CDR3 DNA: TGCAGCCCCAGGATATTCAATGAGCAGTTCTTC. The chain employs TRBV29-1 and TRBJ2-1, with D hard to call. V was pared by 8 bases and J by 6 bases, with 11 bases between. Germline CDR1 SQVTM, CDR2 ANQGSEA. The CDR3 has 11 amino acids.

This chain uses TRBV28 with TRBJ2-7, with 11 nucleotides matching TRBD2. Germline V gives CDR1 MDHEN, CDR2 SYDVKM. CDR3 length equals 17 residues. Unmatched junction bases numbered 13, after V lost 6 bases and J lost 3 bases. This CDR3 reads CASSTYHITSGSYEQYF. The CDR3 region has the DNA TGTGCCAGCAGCACATACCACATTACTAGCGGGAGCTACGAGCAGTACTTC.

By its share, this clonotype is medium-sized (0.01 to 0.1%). The CDR3 coding sequence is TGTGCCAGCAGCCCCCCGGCAGCGTATAACTATGGCTACACCTTC. This translates into CASSPPAAYNYGYTF. The chain joins TRBV6-1 to TRBJ1-2; D gene ambiguous. The CDR3 covers 15 residues. Trimming removed 6 bases from V and 1 base from J, with 15 bases in between. Germline V lookup: CDR1 MNHNS, CDR2 SASEGT.

By frequency in the sample, this clonotype is medium-sized. This chain links TRBV19 with TRBJ2-3, with 8 bases aligning to TRBD2. The CDR3 has 15 amino acids. Trimming removed 4 bases from V and 6 bases from J; junction bases left unmatched: 9. Germline V gives CDR1 LNHDA, CDR2 SQIVND (reference sequence). The CDR3 spells CASSTPAGGRDTQYF. In nucleotides, the CDR3 is TGTGCCAGTAGTACTCCTGCGGGGGGACGGGATACGCAGTATTTT.

This clonotype was counted only a few times. The genes are TRBV4-3 and TRBJ2-1, with TRBD2 identical over 8 bases. Trimming cost V 0 bases and J 3 bases; bases outside gene matches: 4. The germline V gene encodes CDR1 LGHNA and CDR2 YSLEER. This CDR3 has 16 residues. The CDR3 nucleotides are TGCGCCAGCAGCCAAGATTGGCGGGAGGACTACAATGAGCAGTTCTTC. Its translation: CASSQDWREDYNEQFF.

In this sample, this clonotype is medium-sized. The V and J genes are TRBV28 and TRBJ1-5, with D maybe TRBD1 (6 bases). The germline CDR1 and CDR2 sequences are MDHEN and SYDVKM. This CDR3 region has 15 residues. Trimming took off 7 bases at V and 1 base at J, with 14 bases between the two ends. CDR3 DNA: TGTGCCAGCAAAAAAGGGGGATCGAGCAATCAGCCCCAGCATTTT. Its protein is CASKKGGSSNQPQHF. Complete variable domain (other parts from reference TRBV28 and TRBJ1-5): DVKVTQSSRYLVKRTGEKVFLECVQDMDHENMFWYRQDPGLGLRLIYFSYDVKMKEKGDIPEGYSVSREKKERFSLILESASTNQTSMYLCASKKGGSSNQPQHFGDGTRLSIL.

By sample share, this clonotype is medium-sized. This chain connects TRBV28 to TRBJ2-7, with TRBD2 matching 8 bases. The CDR3 is 14 amino acids. V shed 6 bases, J shed 2 bases, and the junction held 6 bases outside the gene matches. Germline values: CDR1 MDHEN, CDR2 SYDVKM. The CDR3 region has the DNA TGTGCCAGCAGGGGCGGACTAGCAACCTACGAGCAGTACTTC. This translates into CASRGGLATYEQYF.

This clonotype was recorded a few times. This chain connects TRBV7-8 to TRBJ2-7, with 8 bases lining up with TRBD1. V dropped 5 bases and J dropped 6; count of bases not matched to a gene: 6. Per germline, CDR1 SGHVS and CDR2 FQNEAQ. CDR3 length equals 13 residues. CDR3 nucleotides: TGTGCCAGCAGCCAGGGACAGGTCTCCGAGCAGTACTTC. This sequence encodes CASSQGQVSEQYF.

This chain uses TRBV5-1 with TRBJ2-1; D may correspond to TRBD1 or TRBD2 (5 bases each). Germline V gene sequence: CDR1 SGHRS, CDR2 YFSETQ. The CDR3 is 15 residues long. V lost 4 bases, J lost 4 bases, and 15 bases lay in between. The CDR3 protein is CASSGTGAPYNEQFF. CDR3 nucleotides: TGCGCCAGCAGCGGAACCGGGGCACCGTACAATGAGCAGTTCTTC.

By its share, this clonotype is large. V usage is TRBV18 and J usage is TRBJ2-7; D ambiguous. The germline V gene encodes CDR1 KGHSH and CDR2 LQKENI. The CDR3 contains 12 residues. Trimming took 5 bases from V and 1 from J, leaving 6 bases between them. CDR3 region: CASSDGSYEQYF. The DNA for the CDR3 is TGTGCCAGCTCAGACGGTTCCTACGAGCAGTACTTC.

There are a few counts of this clonotype. The chain uses TRBV20-1 and TRBJ2-5; D is possibly TRBD2 (6 bases). The CDR3 loop spans 13 amino acids. Deletions cut 3 bases from V and 2 bases from J, with 10 bases between. The germline CDR1 and CDR2 sequences are DFQATT and SNEGSKA (reference sequence). Written as DNA, the CDR3 is TGCAGTGCTAGGCTAGCGCCTCAAGAGACCCAGTACTTC. Residues: CSARLAPQETQYF.